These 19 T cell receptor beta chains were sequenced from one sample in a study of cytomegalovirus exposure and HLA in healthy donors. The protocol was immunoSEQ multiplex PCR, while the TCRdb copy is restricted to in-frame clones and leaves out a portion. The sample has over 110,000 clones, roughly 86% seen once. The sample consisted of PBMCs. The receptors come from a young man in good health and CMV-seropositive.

CDR3 amino acids: CASASGGGAGWEQFF. The CDR3 DNA sequence: TGCGCCAGCGCAAGCGGGGGTGGTGCTGGGTGGGAGCAGTTCTTC. The chain carries TRBV5-1 and TRBJ2-1; 8 bases match TRBD2. This CDR3 has 15 amino acids. V shed 7 bases and J 10 bases; nucleotides not matched to a gene: 16. In germline, CDR1 is SGHRS, CDR2 YFSETQ.

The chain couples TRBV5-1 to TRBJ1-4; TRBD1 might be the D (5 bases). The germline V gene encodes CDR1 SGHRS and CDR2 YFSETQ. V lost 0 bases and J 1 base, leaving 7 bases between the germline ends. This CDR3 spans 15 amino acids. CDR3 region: CASSLVGQTNEKLFF. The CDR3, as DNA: TGCGCCAGCAGCTTGGTGGGGCAAACTAATGAAAAACTGTTTTTT.

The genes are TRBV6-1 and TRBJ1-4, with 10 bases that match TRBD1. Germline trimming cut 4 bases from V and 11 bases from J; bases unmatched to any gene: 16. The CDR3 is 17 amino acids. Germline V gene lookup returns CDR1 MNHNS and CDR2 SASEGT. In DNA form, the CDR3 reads TGTGCCAGCAGTGCACCCAAAGCCGGGACAGGGGTGGGGAAACTGTTTTTT. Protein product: CASSAPKAGTGVGKLFF.

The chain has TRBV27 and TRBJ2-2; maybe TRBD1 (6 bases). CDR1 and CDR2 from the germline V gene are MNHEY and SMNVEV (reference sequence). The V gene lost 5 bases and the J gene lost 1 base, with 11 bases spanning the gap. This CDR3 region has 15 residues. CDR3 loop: CASSAYRVNTGELFF. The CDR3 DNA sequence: TGTGCCAGCAGTGCCTACAGGGTGAACACCGGGGAGCTGTTTTTT.

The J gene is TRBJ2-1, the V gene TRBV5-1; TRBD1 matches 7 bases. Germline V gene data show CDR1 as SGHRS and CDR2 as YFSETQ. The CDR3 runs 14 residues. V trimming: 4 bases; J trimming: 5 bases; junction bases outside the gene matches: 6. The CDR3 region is CASSPPGTDNEQFF. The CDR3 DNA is TGCGCCAGCAGCCCACCCGGGACAGACAATGAGCAGTTCTTC.

The CDR3 nucleotides read TGTGCCTGGAGTGGAGGGGGCGGCTACACCTTC. Translation gives CAWSGGGGYTF. The chain recombines TRBV30 with TRBJ1-2, with 7 bases matching TRBD1. Trimming took 1 base from V and 8 from J; bases not matched to a gene: 1. The CDR3 has 11 residues. CDR1 is GTSNPN, CDR2 SVGIG, per germline (reference sequence).

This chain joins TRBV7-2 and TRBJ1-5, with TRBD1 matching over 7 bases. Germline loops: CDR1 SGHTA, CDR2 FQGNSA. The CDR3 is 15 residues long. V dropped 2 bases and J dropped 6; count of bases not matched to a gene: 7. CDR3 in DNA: TGTGCCAGCAGCTTAAGGTTACAGGGGCCTCAGCCCCAGCATTTT. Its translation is CASSLRLQGPQPQHF.

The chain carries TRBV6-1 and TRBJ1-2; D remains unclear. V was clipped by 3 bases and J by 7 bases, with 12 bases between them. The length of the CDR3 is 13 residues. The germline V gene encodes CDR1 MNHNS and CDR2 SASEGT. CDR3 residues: CASSDSSLGGYTF. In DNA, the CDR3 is TGTGCCAGCAGTGACAGCTCACTAGGTGGCTACACCTTC.

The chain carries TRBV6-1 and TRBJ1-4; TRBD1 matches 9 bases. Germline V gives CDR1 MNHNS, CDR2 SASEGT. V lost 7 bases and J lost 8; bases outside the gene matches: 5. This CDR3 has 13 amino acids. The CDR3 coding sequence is TGTGCCAGCAAAGGGACAGGGTTAGAAAAACTGTTTTTT. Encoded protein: CASKGTGLEKLFF.

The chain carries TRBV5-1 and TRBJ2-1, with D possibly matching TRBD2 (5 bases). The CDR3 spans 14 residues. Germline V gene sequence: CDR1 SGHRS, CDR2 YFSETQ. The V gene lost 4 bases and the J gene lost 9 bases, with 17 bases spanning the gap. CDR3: CASSTFEDSGEQFF. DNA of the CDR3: TGCGCCAGCAGCACCTTTGAGGACTCAGGTGAGCAGTTCTTC. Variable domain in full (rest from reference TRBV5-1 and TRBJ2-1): KAGVTQTPRYLIKTRGQQVTLSCSPISGHRSVSWYQQTPGQGLQFLFEYFSETQRNKGNFPGRFSGRQFSNSRSEMNVSTLELGDSALYLCASSTFEDSGEQFFGPGTRLTVL.

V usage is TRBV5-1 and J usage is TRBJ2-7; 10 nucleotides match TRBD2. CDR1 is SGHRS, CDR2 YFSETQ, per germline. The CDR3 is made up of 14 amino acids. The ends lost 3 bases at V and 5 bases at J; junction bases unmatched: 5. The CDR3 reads CASSSGTSEDEQYF. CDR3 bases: TGCGCCAGCAGCTCGGGGACTAGCGAGGACGAGCAGTACTTC.

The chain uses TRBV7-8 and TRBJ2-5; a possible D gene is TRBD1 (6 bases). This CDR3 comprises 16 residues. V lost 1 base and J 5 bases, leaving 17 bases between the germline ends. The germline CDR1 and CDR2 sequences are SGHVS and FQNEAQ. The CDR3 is CASSLVSRGRGETQYF. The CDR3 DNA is TGTGCCAGCAGCTTAGTTAGTAGGGGGAGAGGGGAGACCCAGTACTTC.

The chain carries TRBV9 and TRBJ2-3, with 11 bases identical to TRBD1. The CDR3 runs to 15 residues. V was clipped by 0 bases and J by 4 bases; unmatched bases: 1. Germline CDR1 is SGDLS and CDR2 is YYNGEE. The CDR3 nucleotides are TGTGCCAGCAGCGTAGTGGGACAGGGGGCAGATACGCAGTATTTT. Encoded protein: CASSVVGQGADTQYF.

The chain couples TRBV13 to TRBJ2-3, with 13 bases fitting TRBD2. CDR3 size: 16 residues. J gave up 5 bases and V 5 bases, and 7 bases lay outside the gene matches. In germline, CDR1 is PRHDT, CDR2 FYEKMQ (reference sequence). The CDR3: CASSPRTSGGEDTQYF. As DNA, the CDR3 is TGTGCCAGCAGCCCGCGGACTAGCGGGGGCGAAGATACGCAGTATTTT.

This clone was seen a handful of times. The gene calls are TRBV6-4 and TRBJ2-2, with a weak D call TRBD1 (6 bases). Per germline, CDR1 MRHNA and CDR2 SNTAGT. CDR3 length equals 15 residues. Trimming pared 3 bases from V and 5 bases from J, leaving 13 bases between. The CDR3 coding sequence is TGTGCCAGCAGTGATGATGAGGGACAAACCGGGGAGCTGTTTTTT. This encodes CASSDDEGQTGELFF.

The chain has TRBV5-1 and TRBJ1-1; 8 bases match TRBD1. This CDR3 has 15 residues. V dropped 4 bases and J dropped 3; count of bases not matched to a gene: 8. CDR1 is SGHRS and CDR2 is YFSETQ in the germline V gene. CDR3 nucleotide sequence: TGCGCCAGCAGCATCCAGGGGGCTGGGGACACTGAAGCTTTCTTT. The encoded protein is CASSIQGAGDTEAFF.

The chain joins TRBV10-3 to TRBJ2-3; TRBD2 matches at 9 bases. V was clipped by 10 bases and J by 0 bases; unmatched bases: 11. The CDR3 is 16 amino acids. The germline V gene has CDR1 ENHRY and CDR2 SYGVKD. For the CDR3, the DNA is TGTGCCACCGGAGTCCTAGCGGGGACGAGCACAGATACGCAGTATTTT. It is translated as CATGVLAGTSTDTQYF.

The CDR3 DNA reads TGTGCCAGCAGCTTAGGACAGGGACCTAACTATGGCTACACCTTC. It specifies CASSLGQGPNYGYTF. The chain joins TRBV11-2 to TRBJ1-2; 7 bases map to TRBD1. The CDR3 sequence is 15 residues long. The ends lost 1 base at V and 0 bases at J; junction bases unmatched: 2. Germline loops: CDR1 SGHAT, CDR2 FQNNGV.

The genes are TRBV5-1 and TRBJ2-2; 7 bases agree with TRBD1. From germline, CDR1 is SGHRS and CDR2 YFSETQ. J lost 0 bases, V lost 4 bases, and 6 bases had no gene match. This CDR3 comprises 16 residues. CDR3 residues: CASSDSQGTNTGELFF. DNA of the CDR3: TGCGCCAGCAGCGATTCACAGGGGACGAACACCGGGGAGCTGTTTTTT.